This TCR beta chain appears in the sequencing data of a study of blood T cell repertoires in COVID-19. Study details: Sites across the United States, Italy and Spain contributed samples from acute and convalescent COVID-19. PBMCs, B-cell-depleted T cells, or T cells were the source of the cDNA or gDNA that made up the material.

The germline V gene has CDR1 SEHNR and CDR2 FQNEAQ (reference sequence). This CDR3 comprises 13 residues. Deletions cut 1 base from V and 4 bases from J, with 4 bases between. Participants, 18 to 89 years old, spanned around 26 US areas. The authors' processing: Estimated nucleated cell counts came from reference gene primer amplification. TCRdb keeps only in-frame clones here, not all; method: immunoSEQ multiplex PCR. The V and J calls and clone size were taken over from that table, and D and trimming were inferred from the DNA. Among over 300,000 clones listed, 85% to 90% were seen once. Specimen: PBMCs or T cells enriched from blood (not recorded which). The TCR originated in a woman aged 18 to 35 who had recovered from COVID-19. J is TRBJ1-4 and V is TRBV7-9, with D unresolved. The chain's CDR3 is CASSLEHNEKLFF. The CDR3 nucleotides are TGTGCCAGCAGCTTAGAGCATAATGAAAAACTGTTTTTT. The variable domain in full, completed from reference TRBV7-9 and TRBJ1-4, reads DTGVSQNPRHKITKRGQNVTFRCDPISEHNRLYWYRQTLGQGPEFLTYFQNEAQLEKSRLLSDRFSAERPKGSFSTLEIQRTEQGDSAMYLCASSLEHNEKLFFGSGTQLSVL.